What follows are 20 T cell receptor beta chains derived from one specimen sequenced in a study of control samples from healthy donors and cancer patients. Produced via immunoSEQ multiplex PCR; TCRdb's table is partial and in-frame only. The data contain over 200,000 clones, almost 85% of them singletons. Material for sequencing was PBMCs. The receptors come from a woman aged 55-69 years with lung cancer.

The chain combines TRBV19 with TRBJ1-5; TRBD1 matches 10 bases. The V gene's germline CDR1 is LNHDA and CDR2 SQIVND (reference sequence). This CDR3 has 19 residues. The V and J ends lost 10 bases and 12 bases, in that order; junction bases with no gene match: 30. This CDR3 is CATHLVRDRGFDIAISQHF. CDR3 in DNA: TGTGCCACTCACCTCGTCCGGGACAGGGGCTTCGATATAGCAATCAGCCAGCATTTT. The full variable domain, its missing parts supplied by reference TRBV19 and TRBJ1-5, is DGGITQSPKYLFRKEGQNVTLSCEQNLNHDAMYWYRQDPGQGLRLIYYSQIVNDFQKGDIAEGYSVSREKKESFPLTVTSAQKNPTAFYLCATHLVRDRGFDIAISQHFGDGTRLSIL.

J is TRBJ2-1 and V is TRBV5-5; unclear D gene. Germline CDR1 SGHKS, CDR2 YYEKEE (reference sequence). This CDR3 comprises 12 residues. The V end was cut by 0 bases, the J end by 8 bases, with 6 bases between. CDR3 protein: CASSLDSDEQFF. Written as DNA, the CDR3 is TGTGCCAGCAGCTTGGACTCCGATGAGCAGTTCTTC.

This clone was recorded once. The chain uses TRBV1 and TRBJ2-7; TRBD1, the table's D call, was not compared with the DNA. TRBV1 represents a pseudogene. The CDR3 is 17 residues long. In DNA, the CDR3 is TGCACCAGCAGCCAAGATCAACAGCCCACCTCCGCCTACGAGCAGTACTTC. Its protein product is CTSSQDQQPTSAYEQYF.

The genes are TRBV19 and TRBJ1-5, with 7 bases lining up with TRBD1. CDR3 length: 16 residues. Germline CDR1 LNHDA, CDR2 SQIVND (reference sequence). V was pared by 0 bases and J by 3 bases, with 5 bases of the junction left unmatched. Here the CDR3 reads CASSIDRDRLNQPQHF. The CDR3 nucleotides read TGTGCCAGTAGTATAGATAGGGACAGACTCAATCAGCCCCAGCATTTT.

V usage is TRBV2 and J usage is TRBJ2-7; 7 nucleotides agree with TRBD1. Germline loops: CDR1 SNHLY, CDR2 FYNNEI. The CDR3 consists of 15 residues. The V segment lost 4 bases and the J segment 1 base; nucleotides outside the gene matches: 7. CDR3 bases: TGTGCCAGCAGTGTGGAGGCAGGGGGTTCCTACGAGCAGTACTTC. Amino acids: CASSVEAGGSYEQYF.

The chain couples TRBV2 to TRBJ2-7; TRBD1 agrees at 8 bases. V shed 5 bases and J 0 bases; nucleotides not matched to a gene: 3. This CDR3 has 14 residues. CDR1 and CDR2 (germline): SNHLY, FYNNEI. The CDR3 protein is CASSPGTGSYEQYF. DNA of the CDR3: TGTGCCAGCAGTCCCGGGACAGGCTCCTACGAGCAGTACTTC.

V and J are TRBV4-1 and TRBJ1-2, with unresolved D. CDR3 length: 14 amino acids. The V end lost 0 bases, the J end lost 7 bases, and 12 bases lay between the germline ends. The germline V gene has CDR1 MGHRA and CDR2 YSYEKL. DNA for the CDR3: TGCGCCAGCAGCCAAGATTCGGGAAGGTTTGGCTACACCTTC. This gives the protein CASSQDSGRFGYTF.

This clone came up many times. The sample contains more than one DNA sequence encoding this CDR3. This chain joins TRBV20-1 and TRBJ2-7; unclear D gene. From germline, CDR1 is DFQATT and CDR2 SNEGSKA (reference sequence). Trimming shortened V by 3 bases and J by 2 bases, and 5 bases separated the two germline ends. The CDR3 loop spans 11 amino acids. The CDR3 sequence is CSARSPYEQYF. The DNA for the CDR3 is TGCAGTGCTAGGAGCCCCTACGAGCAGTACTTC.

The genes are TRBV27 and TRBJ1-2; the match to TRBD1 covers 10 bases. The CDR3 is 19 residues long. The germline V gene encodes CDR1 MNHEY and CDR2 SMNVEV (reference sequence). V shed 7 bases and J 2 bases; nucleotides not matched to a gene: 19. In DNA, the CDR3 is TGTGCCAGCACCTCCCATGGGGGGGGACAGGGGACGTCGAACTATGGCTACACCTTC. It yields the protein CASTSHGGGQGTSNYGYTF.

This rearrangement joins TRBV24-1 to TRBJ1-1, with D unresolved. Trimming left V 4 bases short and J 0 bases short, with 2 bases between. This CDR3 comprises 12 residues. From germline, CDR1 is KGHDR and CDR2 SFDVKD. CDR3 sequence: CATSEMNTEAFF. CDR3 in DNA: TGTGCCACCAGTGAGATGAACACTGAAGCTTTCTTT.

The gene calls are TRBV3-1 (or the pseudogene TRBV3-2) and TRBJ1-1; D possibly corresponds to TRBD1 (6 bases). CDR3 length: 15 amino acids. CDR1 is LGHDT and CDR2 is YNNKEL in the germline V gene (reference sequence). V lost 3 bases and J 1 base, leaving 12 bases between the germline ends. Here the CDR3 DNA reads TGTGCCAGCAGCCACCACGGGGGCGGGAACACTGAAGCTTTCTTT. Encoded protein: CASSHHGGGNTEAFF.

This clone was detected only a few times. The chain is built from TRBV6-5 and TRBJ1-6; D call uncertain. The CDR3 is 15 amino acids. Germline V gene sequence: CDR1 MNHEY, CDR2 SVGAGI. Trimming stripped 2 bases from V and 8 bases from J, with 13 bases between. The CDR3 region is CASSYGILVDSPLHF. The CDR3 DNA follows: TGTGCCAGCAGTTACGGCATACTAGTGGATTCACCCCTCCACTTT.

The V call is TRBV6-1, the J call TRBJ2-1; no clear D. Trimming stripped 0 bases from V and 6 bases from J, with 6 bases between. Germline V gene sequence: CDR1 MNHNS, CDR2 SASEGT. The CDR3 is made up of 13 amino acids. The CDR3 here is CASSEAFVNEQFF. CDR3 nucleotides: TGTGCCAGCAGTGAAGCCTTTGTCAATGAGCAGTTCTTC.

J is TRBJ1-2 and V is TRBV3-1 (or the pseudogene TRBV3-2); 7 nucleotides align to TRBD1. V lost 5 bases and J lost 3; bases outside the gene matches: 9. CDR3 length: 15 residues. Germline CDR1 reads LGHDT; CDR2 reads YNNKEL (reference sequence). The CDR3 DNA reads TGTGCCAGCAGCTTACAGGGGATGCCTTACTATGGCTACACCTTC. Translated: CASSLQGMPYYGYTF.

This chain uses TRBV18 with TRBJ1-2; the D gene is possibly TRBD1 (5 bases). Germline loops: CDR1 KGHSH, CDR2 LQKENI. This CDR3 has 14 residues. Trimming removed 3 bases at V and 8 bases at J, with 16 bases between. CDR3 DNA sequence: TGTGCCAGCTCACCGGGACCGCTAGGCGACGGCTACACCTTC. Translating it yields CASSPGPLGDGYTF.

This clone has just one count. CDR3 DNA sequence: TGTGCCAGTAGTACTCGAGATAGCCAGCGCTACACCTTC. Translating it yields CASSTRDSQRYTF. The V and J genes are TRBV19 and TRBJ1-2; D is unclear. V was clipped by 4 bases and J by 9 bases, with 15 bases between them. CDR1 is LNHDA and CDR2 is SQIVND in the germline V gene (reference sequence). The CDR3 has 13 residues.

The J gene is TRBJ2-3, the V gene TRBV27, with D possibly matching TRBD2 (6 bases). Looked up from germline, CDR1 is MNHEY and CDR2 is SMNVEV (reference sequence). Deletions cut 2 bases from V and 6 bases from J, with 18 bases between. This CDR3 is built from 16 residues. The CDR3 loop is CASSLERLGFTDTQYF. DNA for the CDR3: TGTGCCAGCAGTTTAGAGCGACTAGGGTTTACCGATACGCAGTATTTT.

The CDR3 is CASSIGAYNEQFF. Here the CDR3 DNA reads TGTGCCAGTAGTATAGGTGCCTACAATGAGCAGTTCTTC. This sequence joins TRBV19 and TRBJ2-1, with D uncertain. V was cut by 1 base and J by 2 bases, with 3 bases left in between. The germline CDR1 and CDR2 sequences are LNHDA and SQIVND (reference sequence). The CDR3 totals 13 residues. Filled out from reference TRBV19 and TRBJ2-1, the complete variable domain reads DGGITQSPKYLFRKEGQNVTLSCEQNLNHDAMYWYRQDPGQGLRLIYYSQIVNDFQKGDIAEGYSVSREKKESFPLTVTSAQKNPTAFYLCASSIGAYNEQFFGPGTRLTVL.

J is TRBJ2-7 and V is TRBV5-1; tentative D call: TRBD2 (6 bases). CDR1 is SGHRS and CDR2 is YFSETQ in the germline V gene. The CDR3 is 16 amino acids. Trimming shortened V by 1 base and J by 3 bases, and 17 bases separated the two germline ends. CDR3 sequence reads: CASSLTPAGMNYEQYF. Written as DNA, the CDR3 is TGCGCCAGCAGCTTGACGCCAGCGGGTATGAACTACGAGCAGTACTTC.

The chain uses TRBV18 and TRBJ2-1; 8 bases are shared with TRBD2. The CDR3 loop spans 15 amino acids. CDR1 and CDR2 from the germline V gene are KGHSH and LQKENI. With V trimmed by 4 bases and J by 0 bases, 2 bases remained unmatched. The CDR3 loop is CASSRSGSSYNEQFF. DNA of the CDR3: TGTGCCAGCTCACGGAGCGGGAGCTCCTACAATGAGCAGTTCTTC.